This TCR beta chain was captured by sequencing in a study of blood T cell repertoires in COVID-19. Original data processing: From reference gene primer amplification, estimates of nucleated cell counts were derived. Libraries were prepared by immunoSEQ multiplex PCR; TCRdb keeps only in-frame clonotypes and omits some of them. From that table come the V and J calls and clone size; the DNA was used to work out D and trimming. In the table there are 80,000 to 100,000 clones, 70% to 80% of which are singletons. The receptor's source is a human donor in a cohort sampled during active COVID-19. The specimen was peripheral blood.

The CDR3 is CASVPAGIGTDTQYF. The CDR3 region has the DNA TGTGCCAGCGTTCCCGCAGGAATCGGAACAGATACGCAGTATTTT. J is TRBJ2-3 and V is TRBV5-8; D not certain. The V gene's germline CDR1 is SGHTS and CDR2 YDEGEE. Trimming shortened V by 7 bases and J by 3 bases, and 18 bases separated the two germline ends. The CDR3 is 15 residues long.